The 19 T cell receptor beta chains below all came from one sample that was sequenced in a study of OX40 agonist ivuxolimab in advanced cancers. TCRdb's copy holds only in-frame clones and misses some; the assay was immunoSEQ multiplex PCR. In the table there are roughly 100,000 clones, 80% to 95% of which are singletons. Sequenced material: CD4+ or CD8+ T cells sorted from blood, taken in a trial of the OX40 agonist ivuxolimab. Receptors originate from an adult with an advanced solid tumor such as melanoma, head and neck, liver or kidney cancer.

This clone was recorded once. This chain joins TRBV7-3 and TRBJ2-5; 9 nucleotides align to TRBD1. Per the germline V gene, CDR1 is SGHTA and CDR2 is FQGTGA. V was pared by 5 bases and J by 5 bases, with 6 bases of the junction left unmatched. The CDR3 consists of 14 residues. CDR3 sequence reads: CASSRGQGSETQYF. DNA of the CDR3: TGTGCCAGCAGCCGAGGACAGGGGAGCGAGACCCAGTACTTC. Looking up the rest from reference TRBV7-3 and TRBJ2-5 gives the full variable domain: GAGVSQTPSNKVTEKGKYVELRCDPISGHTALYWYRQSLGQGPEFLIYFQGTGAADDSGLPNDRFFAVRPEGSVSTLKIQRTERGDSAVYLCASSRGQGSETQYFGPGTRLLVL.

The chain is built from TRBV28 and TRBJ1-3; D is uncertain. The CDR3 contains 16 residues. The germline CDR1 and CDR2 sequences are MDHEN and SYDVKM. V was clipped by 2 bases and J by 0 bases, with 11 bases between them. In nucleotides, the CDR3 is TGTGCCAGCAGTTTAATTTGGTCAGACTCTGGAAACACCATATATTTT. Translated, it gives CASSLIWSDSGNTIYF. Complete variable domain (other parts from reference TRBV28 and TRBJ1-3): DVKVTQSSRYLVKRTGEKVFLECVQDMDHENMFWYRQDPGLGLRLIYFSYDVKMKEKGDIPEGYSVSREKKERFSLILESASTNQTSMYLCASSLIWSDSGNTIYFGEGSWLTVV.

The rearrangement links TRBV11-1 to TRBJ2-5; 9 bases align to TRBD2. The CDR3 covers 14 residues. Germline-derived CDR1 and CDR2 are SGHAT and FQDESV (reference sequence). V was pared by 3 bases and J by 4 bases, with 3 bases of the junction left unmatched. The CDR3 loop reads CASSFLTSGETQYF. The CDR3 DNA reads TGTGCCAGCAGCTTTTTGACTAGCGGAGAGACCCAGTACTTC.

This chain connects TRBV10-3 to TRBJ2-3; a weak D match, TRBD1 (5 bases). Looked up from germline, CDR1 is ENHRY and CDR2 is SYGVKD. Deletions cut 4 bases from V and 2 bases from J, with 16 bases between. There are 16 residues in the CDR3. The CDR3 bases are TGTGCCATCAGTGGATCCCAGGCAGGGCACACAGATACGCAGTATTTT. Translated, it gives CAISGSQAGHTDTQYF.

The chain links TRBV7-2 to TRBJ2-5; D is possibly TRBD2 (5 bases). This CDR3 is built from 15 residues. The V end lost 1 base, the J end lost 5 bases, and 14 bases lay between the germline ends. Germline assignment: CDR1 SGHTA and CDR2 FQGNSA. CDR3 in amino acids: CASSLVQYPGETQYF. Written as DNA, the CDR3 is TGTGCCAGCAGCTTAGTTCAGTACCCGGGGGAGACCCAGTACTTC.

V gene TRBV15 combines with J gene TRBJ2-4; D ambiguous. Germline values: CDR1 LNHNV, CDR2 YYDKDF (reference sequence). This CDR3 has 15 residues. V shed 0 bases and J shed 12 bases, with 18 bases lying between them. The CDR3 sequence is CATSRDRSSLGPQYF. DNA for the CDR3: TGTGCCACCAGCAGAGACCGGTCCTCTCTGGGCCCTCAGTACTTC.

The chain links TRBV7-6 to TRBJ2-1; 8 positions match TRBD1. CDR3 size: 14 residues. Germline V gene data show CDR1 as SGHVS and CDR2 as FNYEAQ. V gave up 5 bases and J gave up 7 bases; unmatched junction bases: 7. The CDR3, as DNA: TGTGCCAGCAGCAGTAGACAGGGGCGAAATGAGCAGTTCTTC. Amino acids: CASSSRQGRNEQFF. Based on the CDR3 plus reference TRBV7-6 and TRBJ2-1, the full variable domain is GAGVSQSPRYKVTKRGQDVALRCDPISGHVSLYWYRQALGQGPEFLTYFNYEAQQDKSGLPNDRFSAERPEGSISTLTIQRTEQRDSAMYRCASSSRQGRNEQFFGPGTRLTVL.

CDR3 nucleotide sequence: TGTGCCAGCAGTCTGATGGCGTGGGGAGACTACGAGCAGTACTTC. This translates into CASSLMAWGDYEQYF. This chain joins TRBV27 and TRBJ2-7, with a possible D match to TRBD2 (5 bases). Germline CDR1 and CDR2: MNHEY and SMNVEV (reference sequence). The CDR3 runs 15 residues. Trimming removed 5 bases at V and 3 bases at J, with 17 bases between.

This chain uses TRBV5-6 with TRBJ1-2; D is possibly TRBD1 (5 bases). Germline V gene data show CDR1 as SGHDT and CDR2 as YYEEEE. Trimming shortened V by 3 bases and J by 2 bases, and 14 bases separated the two germline ends. This CDR3 region has 15 residues. CDR3 sequence reads: CASSWGRRVNYGYTF. CDR3 nucleotides: TGTGCCAGCAGCTGGGGGAGAAGGGTCAACTATGGCTACACCTTC.

This clone was detected only once. V gene TRBV6-1 combines with J gene TRBJ1-5; no firm D call. Trimming shortened V by 6 bases and J by 2 bases, and 11 bases separated the two germline ends. Germline V gene lookup returns CDR1 MNHNS and CDR2 SASEGT. The CDR3 length is 14 residues. The CDR3 nucleotides are TGTGCCAGCAGCCCCAGAGGTGGCAATCAGCCCCAGCATTTT. This sequence encodes CASSPRGGNQPQHF.

This clone has only a few counts. The chain joins TRBV10-3 to TRBJ2-4; either TRBD1 or TRBD2 may fit D (6 bases each). The CDR3 loop spans 19 amino acids. Germline loops: CDR1 ENHRY, CDR2 SYGVKD. V was pared by 0 bases and J by 1 base, with 19 bases between. CDR3: CAISESGFQGTGAKNIQYF. The DNA of the CDR3 is TGTGCCATCAGTGAGTCGGGCTTTCAGGGGACTGGGGCCAAAAACATTCAGTACTTC.

The chain joins TRBV30 to TRBJ2-3; 8 bases line up with TRBD2. The CDR3 is made up of 16 amino acids. V lost 1 base and J lost 4; bases outside the gene matches: 10. Germline CDR1 GTSNPN, CDR2 SVGIG (reference sequence). This CDR3 reads CAWSEGLAGGPDTQYF. The CDR3 DNA sequence: TGTGCCTGGAGTGAAGGGCTAGCGGGCGGTCCAGATACGCAGTATTTT.

The chain employs TRBV28 and TRBJ2-7; 10 nucleotides match TRBD2. V shed 6 bases, J shed 12 bases, and the junction held 14 bases outside the gene matches. Germline assignment: CDR1 MDHEN and CDR2 SYDVKM. CDR3 length equals 14 residues. CDR3 sequence: CASRFSSGRFFRYF. The CDR3 region has the DNA TGTGCCAGCAGGTTTTCTAGCGGGAGATTTTTTCGGTACTTC.

This clone was picked up a small number of times. The V gene is TRBV2, the J gene TRBJ2-3; 12 bases fit TRBD2. Germline values: CDR1 SNHLY, CDR2 FYNNEI. The CDR3 has 16 residues. With V trimmed by 7 bases and J by 2 bases, 7 bases remained unmatched. CDR3 sequence reads: CASKWTSGTFTDTQYF. In DNA, the CDR3 is TGTGCCAGCAAATGGACTAGCGGGACCTTCACAGATACGCAGTATTTT.

This chain uses TRBV5-5 with TRBJ1-4; D not resolved. This CDR3 spans 14 amino acids. V was cut by 2 bases and J by 10 bases, with 15 bases left in between. Germline V gives CDR1 SGHKS, CDR2 YYEKEE (reference sequence). CDR3 bases: TGTGCCAGCAGCTTAATTTGGGGTGTGGGAAAACTGTTTTTT. This encodes CASSLIWGVGKLFF.

Only one count was recorded for this clone. The chain combines TRBV5-6 with TRBJ2-2; D is unresolved. V shed 3 bases and J shed 4 bases, with 16 bases lying between them. The CDR3 has 16 residues. Germline CDR1 reads SGHDT; CDR2 reads YYEEEE. The DNA for the CDR3 is TGTGCCAGCAGCTCCCTGACGCGATCAGGCACCGGGGAGCTGTTTTTT. The encoded protein is CASSSLTRSGTGELFF.

The chain joins TRBV14 to TRBJ2-3, with 8 bases lining up with TRBD2. Losses at the gene ends were 4 bases for V and 5 bases for J; bases not matched to a gene: 5. Germline V gene sequence: CDR1 SGHDN, CDR2 FVKESK. This CDR3 contains 14 residues. CDR3 bases: TGTGCCAGCAGCCTCGGGACTAGACGAGATACGCAGTATTTT. Translating it yields CASSLGTRRDTQYF.

The chain links TRBV7-9 to TRBJ2-1; 10 bases align to TRBD2. The CDR3 runs 19 residues. After removal of 3 bases from V and 12 bases from J, the junction contained 23 bases not matched to a gene. CDR1 and CDR2 from the germline V gene are SEHNR and FQNEAQ (reference sequence). This CDR3 reads CASSFYPAPRTSGPLGQFF. CDR3 DNA: TGTGCCAGCAGCTTCTACCCTGCCCCCCGGACTAGCGGACCCTTGGGGCAGTTCTTC.

There are a few counts of this clone. Other DNA variants within this sample encode the same CDR3. The genes are TRBV6-6 and TRBJ2-3; D remains ambiguous. CDR1 is MNHNY, CDR2 SVGAGI, per germline (reference sequence). The CDR3 has 14 residues. Deletions cut 6 bases from V and 0 bases from J, with 10 bases between. The CDR3 sequence is CASRPAASTDTQYF. The CDR3 region has the DNA TGTGCCAGCAGGCCCGCGGCAAGCACAGATACGCAGTATTTT.